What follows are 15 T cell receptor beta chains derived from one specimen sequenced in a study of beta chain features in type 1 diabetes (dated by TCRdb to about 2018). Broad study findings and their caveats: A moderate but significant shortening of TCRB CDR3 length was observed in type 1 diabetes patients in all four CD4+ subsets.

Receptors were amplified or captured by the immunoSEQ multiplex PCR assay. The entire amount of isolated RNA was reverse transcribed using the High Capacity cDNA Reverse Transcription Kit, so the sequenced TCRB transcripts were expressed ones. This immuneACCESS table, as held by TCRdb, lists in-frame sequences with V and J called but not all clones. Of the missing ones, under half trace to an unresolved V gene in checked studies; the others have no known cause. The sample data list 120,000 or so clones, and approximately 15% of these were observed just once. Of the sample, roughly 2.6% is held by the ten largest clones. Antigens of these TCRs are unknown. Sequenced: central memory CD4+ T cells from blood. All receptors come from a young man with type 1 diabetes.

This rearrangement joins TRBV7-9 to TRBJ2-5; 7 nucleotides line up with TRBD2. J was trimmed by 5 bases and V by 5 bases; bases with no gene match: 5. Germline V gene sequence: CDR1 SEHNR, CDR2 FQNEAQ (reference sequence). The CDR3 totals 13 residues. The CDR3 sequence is CASSAATSETQYF. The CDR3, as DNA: TGTGCCAGCAGCGCCGCGACTAGCGAGACCCAGTACTTC. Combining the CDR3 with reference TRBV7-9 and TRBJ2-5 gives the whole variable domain DTGVSQNPRHKITKRGQNVTFRCDPISEHNRLYWYRQTLGQGPEFLTYFQNEAQLEKSRLLSDRFSAERPKGSFSTLEIQRTEQGDSAMYLCASSAATSETQYFGPGTRLLVL.

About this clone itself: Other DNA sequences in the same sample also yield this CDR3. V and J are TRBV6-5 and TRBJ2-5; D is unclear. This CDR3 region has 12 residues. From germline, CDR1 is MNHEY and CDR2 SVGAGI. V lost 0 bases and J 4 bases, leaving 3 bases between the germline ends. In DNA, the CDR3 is TGTGCCAGCAGTTACTCCTCAGAGACCCAGTACTTC. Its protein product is CASSYSSETQYF.

CDR3 sequence reads: CASSLDRGWVYGYTF. In DNA, the CDR3 is TGTGCCAGCAGCTTGGACAGGGGTTGGGTGTATGGCTACACCTTC. The chain has TRBV14 and TRBJ1-2; 9 nucleotides match TRBD1. With 5 bases clipped from V and 5 bases from J, the junction kept 9 bases outside the gene matches. CDR3 length equals 15 residues. Looked up from germline, CDR1 is SGHDN and CDR2 is FVKESK.

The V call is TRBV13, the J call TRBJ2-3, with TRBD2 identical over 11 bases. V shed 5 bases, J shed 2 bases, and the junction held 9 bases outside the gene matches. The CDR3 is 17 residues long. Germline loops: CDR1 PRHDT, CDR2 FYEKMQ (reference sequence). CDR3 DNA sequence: TGTGCCAGCAGCCCCCGAGCGGGACTAGCGGACACAGATACGCAGTATTTT. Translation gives CASSPRAGLADTDTQYF.

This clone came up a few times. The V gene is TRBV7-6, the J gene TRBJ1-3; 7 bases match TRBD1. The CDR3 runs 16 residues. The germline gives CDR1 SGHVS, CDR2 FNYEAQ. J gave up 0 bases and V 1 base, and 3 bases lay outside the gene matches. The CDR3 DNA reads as TGTGCCAGCAGCTTAGGACAGGGCCTCTCTGGAAACACCATATATTTT. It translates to CASSLGQGLSGNTIYF.

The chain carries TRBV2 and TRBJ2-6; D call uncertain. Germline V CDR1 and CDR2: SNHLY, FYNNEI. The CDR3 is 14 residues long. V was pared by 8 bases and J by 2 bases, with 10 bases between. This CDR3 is CASVRATGANVLTF. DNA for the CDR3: TGTGCCAGCGTCCGGGCTACTGGGGCCAACGTCCTGACTTTC.

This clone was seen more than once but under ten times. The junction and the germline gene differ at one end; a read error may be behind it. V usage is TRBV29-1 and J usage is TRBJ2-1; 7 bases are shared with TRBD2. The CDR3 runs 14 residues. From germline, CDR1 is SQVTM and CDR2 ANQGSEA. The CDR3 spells CSVEGLAEYNEQFF. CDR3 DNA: TGCAGCGTCGAAGGGCTAGCGGAATACAATGAGCAGTTCTTC.

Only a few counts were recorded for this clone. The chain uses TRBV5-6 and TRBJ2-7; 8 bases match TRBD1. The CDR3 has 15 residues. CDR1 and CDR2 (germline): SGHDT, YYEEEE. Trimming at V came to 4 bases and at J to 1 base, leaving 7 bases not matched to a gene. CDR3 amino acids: CASSTRQGISYEQYF. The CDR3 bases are TGTGCCAGCAGCACACGACAGGGGATATCCTACGAGCAGTACTTC.

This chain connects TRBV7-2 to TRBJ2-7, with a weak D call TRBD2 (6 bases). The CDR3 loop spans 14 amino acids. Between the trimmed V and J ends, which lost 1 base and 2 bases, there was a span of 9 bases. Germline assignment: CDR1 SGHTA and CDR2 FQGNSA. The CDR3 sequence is CASSLGGIPYEQYF. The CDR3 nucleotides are TGTGCCAGCAGCTTAGGCGGGATCCCCTACGAGCAGTACTTC. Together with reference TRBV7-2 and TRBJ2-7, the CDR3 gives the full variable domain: GAGVSQSPSNKVTEKGKDVELRCDPISGHTALYWYRQSLGQGLEFLIYFQGNSAPDKSGLPSDRFSAERTGGSVSTLTIQRTQQEDSAVYLCASSLGGIPYEQYFGPGTRLTVT.

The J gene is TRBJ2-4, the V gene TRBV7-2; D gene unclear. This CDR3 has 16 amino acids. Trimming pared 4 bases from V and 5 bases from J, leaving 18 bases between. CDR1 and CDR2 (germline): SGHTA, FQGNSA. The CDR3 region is CASSSNGPTSENIQYF. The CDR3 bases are TGTGCCAGCAGCTCCAATGGACCCACCTCCGAAAACATTCAGTACTTC. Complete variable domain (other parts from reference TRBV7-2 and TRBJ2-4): GAGVSQSPSNKVTEKGKDVELRCDPISGHTALYWYRQSLGQGLEFLIYFQGNSAPDKSGLPSDRFSAERTGGSVSTLTIQRTQQEDSAVYLCASSSNGPTSENIQYFGAGTRLSVL.

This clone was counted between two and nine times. The CDR3 DNA reads TGTGCCTGGAGTGCCTGGACAGGTGGAGGAGAAAAACTGTTTTTT. Its protein product is CAWSAWTGGGEKLFF. The chain employs TRBV30 and TRBJ1-4; 7 bases agree with TRBD1. There are 15 residues in the CDR3. Germline V CDR1 and CDR2: GTSNPN, SVGIG (reference sequence). The V segment lost 1 base and the J segment 8 bases; nucleotides outside the gene matches: 10.

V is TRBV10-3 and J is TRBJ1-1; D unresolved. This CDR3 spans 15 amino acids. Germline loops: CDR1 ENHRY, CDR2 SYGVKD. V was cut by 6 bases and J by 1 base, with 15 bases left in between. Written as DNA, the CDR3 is TGTGCCATCAGCCGCGGGGAACGGTCGAACACTGAAGCTTTCTTT. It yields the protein CAISRGERSNTEAFF.

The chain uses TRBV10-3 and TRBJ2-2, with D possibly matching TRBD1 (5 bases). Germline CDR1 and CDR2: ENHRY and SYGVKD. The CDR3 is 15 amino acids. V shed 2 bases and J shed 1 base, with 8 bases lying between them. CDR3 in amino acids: CAISELGLNTGELFF. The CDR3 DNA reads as TGTGCCATCAGTGAGCTGGGGCTGAACACCGGGGAGCTGTTTTTT.

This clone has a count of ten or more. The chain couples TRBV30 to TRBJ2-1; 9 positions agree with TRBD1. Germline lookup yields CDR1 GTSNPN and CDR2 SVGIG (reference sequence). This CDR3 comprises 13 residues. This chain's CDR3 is CALTGQGNYEQFF. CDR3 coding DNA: TGTGCTCTCACCGGACAGGGGAACTATGAGCAGTTCTTC.

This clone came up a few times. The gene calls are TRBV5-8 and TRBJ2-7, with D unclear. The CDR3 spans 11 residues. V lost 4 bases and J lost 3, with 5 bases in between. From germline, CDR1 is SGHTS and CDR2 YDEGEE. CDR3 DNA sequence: TGTGCCAGCAGCCCTAACTACGAGCAGTACTTC. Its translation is CASSPNYEQYF. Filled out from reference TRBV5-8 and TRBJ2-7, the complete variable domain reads EAGVTQSPTHLIKTRGQQATLRCSPISGHTSVYWYQQALGLGLQFLLWYDEGEERNRGNFPPRFSGRQFPNYSSELNVNALELEDSALYLCASSPNYEQYFGPGTRLTVT.